This T cell receptor beta chain was sequenced in a study of T cells in pancreatic ductal adenocarcinoma. The study's findings and limits: Tumor samples had fewer productive templates and approximately 8.2-fold fewer unique clonotypes than blood. Mean clonality was about 0.11 in tumors and about 0.079 in blood, not significantly different.

Selected pancreatic ductal adenocarcinoma patients had undergone surgery without neoadjuvant therapy. Losses at the gene ends were 6 bases for V and 1 base for J; bases not matched to a gene: 2. CDR1 and CDR2 (germline): MNHEY, SVGAGI. CDR3 length equals 14 residues. In its sample, this clone was seen a few times. Its target is unknown. Clones were sequenced by immunoSEQ multiplex PCR, and TCRdb holds only the in-frame ones, with some missing. The sample contains more than 85,000 clones, around 96% of which appear only once. The chain recombines TRBV6-5 with TRBJ2-2; 7 bases are shared with TRBD1. The sequenced sample was PBMCs. The receptor's source is a human donor with pancreatic ductal adenocarcinoma. The CDR3 DNA is TGTGCCAGCAGGGGGACAGTGAACACCGGGGAGCTGTTTTTT. This encodes CASRGTVNTGELFF.